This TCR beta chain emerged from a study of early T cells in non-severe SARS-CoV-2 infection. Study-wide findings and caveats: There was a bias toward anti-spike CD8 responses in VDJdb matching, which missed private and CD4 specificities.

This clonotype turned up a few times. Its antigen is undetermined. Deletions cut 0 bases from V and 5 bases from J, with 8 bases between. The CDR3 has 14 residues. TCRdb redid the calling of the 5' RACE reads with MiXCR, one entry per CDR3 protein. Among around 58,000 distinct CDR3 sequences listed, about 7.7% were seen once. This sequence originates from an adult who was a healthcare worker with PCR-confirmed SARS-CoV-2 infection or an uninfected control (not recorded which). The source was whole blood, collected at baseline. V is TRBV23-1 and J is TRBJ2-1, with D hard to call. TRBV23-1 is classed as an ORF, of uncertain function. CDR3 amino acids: CASSQSGEHNEQFF. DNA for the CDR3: TGCGCCAGCAGTCAATCTGGAGAACACAATGAGCAGTTCTTC.